The next 6 T cell receptor beta chains were all read from a single sample in a study of T cells after posttransplantation cyclophosphamide. Clones were read by immunoSEQ multiplex PCR, and TCRdb kept only the in-frame ones, dropping some. The sample has roughly 49,000 clones, none seen only once. Sequencing input: PBMCs. The origin of the receptors is a man in his forties in good health, CMV-negative, and a related stem cell transplant donor.

This clone was found many times. The CDR3: CASSVDGGSSYEQYF. Written as DNA, the CDR3 is TGTGCCAGCAGCGTAGATGGCGGTAGCTCCTACGAGCAGTACTTC. The chain carries TRBV9 and TRBJ2-7; D ambiguous. Trimming shortened V by 0 bases and J by 0 bases, and 10 bases separated the two germline ends. There are 15 residues in the CDR3. CDR1 and CDR2 from the germline V gene are SGDLS and YYNGEE.

There are many counts of this clone. The rearrangement uses TRBV5-4 and TRBJ2-1; weak D call: TRBD2 (6 bases). CDR1 SGHNT and CDR2 YYREEE come from the germline V gene (reference sequence). The V end lost 0 bases, the J end lost 3 bases, and 16 bases lay between the germline ends. The CDR3 consists of 17 residues. DNA for the CDR3: TGTGCCAGCAGCTTGGGCCCTTTCAGGGACTTCTACAATGAGCAGTTCTTC. This encodes CASSLGPFRDFYNEQFF.

The table lists this clone with many counts. The J gene is TRBJ2-1, the V gene TRBV27, with D perhaps TRBD1 (5 bases). V lost 4 bases to trimming and J lost 5 bases, with 9 bases between them. Germline CDR1 reads MNHEY; CDR2 reads SMNVEV (reference sequence). This CDR3 region has 13 residues. The CDR3 spells CASSSPTDNEQFF. The CDR3, as DNA: TGTGCCAGCAGTTCACCGACAGACAATGAGCAGTTCTTC.

This clone came up many times. The V call is TRBV28, the J call TRBJ1-5; 8 nucleotides match TRBD1. This CDR3 region has 14 residues. Trimming took 6 bases from V and 1 from J; bases not matched to a gene: 2. Germline V gene data show CDR1 as MDHEN and CDR2 as SYDVKM. As DNA, the CDR3 is TGTGCCAGCAGCGCAGGGGGCAGCAATCAGCCCCAGCATTTT. This sequence encodes CASSAGGSNQPQHF. The full variable domain, completed using reference TRBV28 and TRBJ1-5, is DVKVTQSSRYLVKRTGEKVFLECVQDMDHENMFWYRQDPGLGLRLIYFSYDVKMKEKGDIPEGYSVSREKKERFSLILESASTNQTSMYLCASSAGGSNQPQHFGDGTRLSIL.

This clone was picked up many times. This sequence joins TRBV4-1 and TRBJ2-1; weak D call: TRBD2 (6 bases). Germline V CDR1 and CDR2: MGHRA, YSYEKL. Trimming cost V 3 bases and J 9 bases, with 15 bases left between them. The CDR3 length is 14 residues. The CDR3: CASSQRGRPGEQFF. DNA of the CDR3: TGCGCCAGCAGCCAGCGGGGAAGACCGGGTGAGCAGTTCTTC.

There are many counts of this clone. V is TRBV6-5 and J is TRBJ1-1; D call uncertain. Per the germline V gene, CDR1 is MNHEY and CDR2 is SVGAGI. The CDR3 contains 14 residues. Trimming left V 5 bases short and J 1 base short, with 11 bases between. CDR3 DNA: TGTGCCAGCAGTCCCGGACGGGGGAACACTGAAGCTTTCTTT. This translates into CASSPGRGNTEAFF.